The rows below give T cell receptor beta chains drawn from one sample of a study of response to subunit inactivated influenza vaccine. TCRdb processed the RT-PCR reads anew with MiXCR; each CDR3 protein has one entry. The data show about half a million distinct CDR3 sequences, roughly 9.8% seen once. This material consisted of PBMCs from blood, taken roughly 6 weeks after vaccination. The receptors were gathered from a man aged 50 to 59 who received an inactivated influenza vaccine. Both conserved end residues are part of each CDR3. The D gene is left open where the match is weak. Clone size is shown for a subset of rows, as once, few, many or a class of expanded clone.

d_gene	v_gene	abundance	j_gene	CDR3nt	CDR3aa
-	TRBV4-2	-	TRBJ1-2	TGTGCCAGCAGCCAAGATGGGGCAGGAGGAAACTATGGCTACACCTTC	CASSQDGAGGNYGYTF
-	TRBV18	few	TRBJ2-7	TGTGCCAGCTCACCACTCGCAATGGGGGAGCAGTACTTC	CASSPLAMGEQYF
-	TRBV5-1	few	TRBJ1-1	TGCGCCAGACAGGAGAACACTGAAGCTTTCTTT	CARQENTEAFF
TRBD1	TRBV7-9	-	TRBJ2-5	TGTGCCAGCAGCTTAAGGGAGGACAGGGACCAAGAGACCCAGTACTTC	CASSLREDRDQETQYF
TRBD2	TRBV6-1	many	TRBJ2-3	TGTGCCAGCAGGATCGGGACTAGCCTCACAGATACGCAGTATTTT	CASRIGTSLTDTQYF
-	TRBV29-1	-	TRBJ2-7	TGCAGCGCCATGACGGGACTTCTATACGAGCAGTACTTC	CSAMTGLLYEQYF
TRBD2	TRBV20-1	-	TRBJ2-7	TGCAGTGCTAGATACCCTAGCGGCTACGAGCAGTACTTC	CSARYPSGYEQYF
TRBD1	TRBV29-1	many	TRBJ2-5	TGCAGCGTGGGGGACAGGGGGCGAGAGACCCAGTACTTC	CSVGDRGRETQYF
-	TRBV6-1	many	TRBJ1-5	TGTGCCAGCAGATCAGGGAGTAGTCAGCCCCAGCATTTT	CASRSGSSQPQHF
-	TRBV4-3	few	TRBJ2-2	TGCGCCAGCAGACAAGAGGGGGTTTCAACCGGGGAGCTGTTTTTT	CASRQEGVSTGELFF
-	TRBV12-3/TRBV12-4	medium-sized	TRBJ2-2	TGTGCCAGCAGTTTTGGGGCGACTTTCAACACCGGGGAGCTGTTTTTT	CASSFGATFNTGELFF
-	TRBV7-2	many	TRBJ1-5	TGTGCCAGCAGCTTAGCGGGGGGCGGTCAGCCCCAGCATTTT	CASSLAGGGQPQHF
TRBD1	TRBV5-1	-	TRBJ2-5	TGCGCCAGCAGCGCGGGACAGGGGGCGGACGAGACCCAGTACTTC	CASSAGQGADETQYF
-	TRBV7-2	few	TRBJ2-5	TGTGCCAGCAGCTGGACAGCCGGAAAACAAGAGACCCAGTACTTC	CASSWTAGKQETQYF
TRBD2	TRBV5-5	-	TRBJ2-1	TGTGCCAGCAGCTTGGTTCCAGCGGGGGGGAATGAGCAGTTCTTC	CASSLVPAGGNEQFF
-	TRBV6-5	many	TRBJ2-7	TGTGCCAGCAGTTACTCTTTTATGGACAGCTACGAGCAGTACTTC	CASSYSFMDSYEQYF
-	TRBV4-3	-	TRBJ2-6	TGCGCCAGCAGCCAAGAGTCGGCAGGGGCCAACGTCCTGACTTTC	CASSQESAGANVLTF
TRBD1	TRBV25-1	few	TRBJ2-7	TGTGCCAGCAGTGTGACTTCAACAGGGGCTAGGGCTTACGAGCAGTACTTC	CASSVTSTGARAYEQYF
-	TRBV9	few	TRBJ2-3	TGTGCCAGCAGCGTCTTAGGGATTAGCACAGATACGCAGTATTTT	CASSVLGISTDTQYF
-	TRBV20-1	-	TRBJ2-6	TGCAGTGCTAGAGATGAGGTAGACGTCCTGACTTTC	CSARDEVDVLTF
TRBD2	TRBV7-2	many	TRBJ2-4	TGTGCCAGCTGTTTAGCGGGAGCCAAAAACATTCAGTACTTC	CASCLAGAKNIQYF
TRBD2	TRBV6-2/TRBV6-3	-	TRBJ2-5	TGTGCCAGCAGCCGAGGGCGGGGGACTAGCAGACAAGAGACCCAGTACTTC	CASSRGRGTSRQETQYF
-	TRBV20-1	-	TRBJ1-5	TGCAGTGCTAGTACAGGGTTCGATCAGCCCCAGCATTTT	CSASTGFDQPQHF
-	TRBV29-1	few	TRBJ2-1	TGCAGCGTTGCCGTTAGATCGGATGAGCAGTTCTTC	CSVAVRSDEQFF
TRBD1	TRBV11-2	-	TRBJ2-2	TGTGCCAGCAGCTTTGACAGGGGCGGTTTAGACGGGGAGCTGTTTTTT	CASSFDRGGLDGELFF
-	TRBV7-2	-	TRBJ2-2	TGTGCCAGCAGCTTAACTCGGTGGACCGGGGAGCTGTTTTTT	CASSLTRWTGELFF
-	TRBV7-6	many	TRBJ2-3	TGTGCCAGCAGCTTGCTGGGGATAGATACGCAGTATTTT	CASSLLGIDTQYF
-	TRBV15	few	TRBJ2-2	TGTGCCACCAGCACCCGGGGGGCTTACACCGGGGAGCTGTTTTTT	CATSTRGAYTGELFF
TRBD1	TRBV29-1	few	TRBJ1-3	TGCAGCGTTCAGGGGGGAACTGGAAACACCATATATTTT	CSVQGGTGNTIYF
-	TRBV7-9	-	TRBJ2-1	TGTGCCAGCAGCTTAGATGAGGGTGAGCAGTTCTTC	CASSLDEGEQFF
-	TRBV5-1	many	TRBJ2-2	TGCGCCAGCAGCTTGCGGCAGACATATACAAACACCGGGGAGCTGTTTTTT	CASSLRQTYTNTGELFF
-	TRBV15	few	TRBJ2-7	TGTGCCACCAGCAGGTCAGGGGCCAACTCCTACGAGCAGTACTTC	CATSRSGANSYEQYF
TRBD1	TRBV5-1	many	TRBJ1-2	TGCGCCAGCAGCGCGGAACCGGGACAGGGGAATTCGAACTATGGCTACACCTTC	CASSAEPGQGNSNYGYTF
TRBD1	TRBV6-1	-	TRBJ2-7	TGTGCCAGCAGTGCGACAGGGGCTCTTCTGTACGAGCAGTACTTC	CASSATGALLYEQYF
TRBD1	TRBV5-1	few	TRBJ1-4	TGCGCCAGCAGCCCCCGGACAGGGGGCGACGAAAAACTGTTTTTT	CASSPRTGGDEKLFF
-	TRBV10-3	many	TRBJ1-1	TGTGCCATCAGTGGGACGGACACGATCACTGAAGCTTTCTTT	CAISGTDTITEAFF
-	TRBV5-1	-	TRBJ2-3	TGCGCCAGCAGCTTCGAAGGAATTCGCACAGATACGCAGTATTTT	CASSFEGIRTDTQYF
TRBD1	TRBV20-1	many	TRBJ1-5	TGCAGTGCCCCAGCGGGGGACAGGGGAAACAATCAGCCCCAGCATTTT	CSAPAGDRGNNQPQHF